This T cell receptor beta chain was observed in a study of T cell responses to AZD1222 COVID-19 vaccine. Study-wide context: Doses given second, at about 4 or about 12 weeks, were pooled. Overall study results and limits: Sampling captured repertoires only after the peak T cell response. There were mostly white British donors and more females than males, and clonal diversity was possibly underestimated. Spike-wide vaccine-associated CD4 TCRs dominated at 160-218 and 743-854.

CDR1 is MNHEY, CDR2 SMNVEV, per germline (reference sequence). This CDR3 is 12 amino acids long. V was shortened by 8 bases and J by 6 bases, with 13 bases between the two germline ends. As for this clone: The antigen is not known.

Here immunoSEQ multiplex PCR was the method, and the copy in TCRdb shows in-frame clones only, minus some. The sample includes fewer than 200,000 clones, roughly nine tenths of them seen just once. The starting material was peripheral blood, obtained on day 0 of AZD1222 vaccination. V is TRBV27 and J is TRBJ1-1, with a tentative D call TRBD1 (5 bases). This sequence was found in an adult in good health. The CDR3, as DNA: TGTGCCAGCGGGGCAGGGATTTCTGAAGCTTTCTTT. Its protein product is CASGAGISEAFF.